The 4 T cell receptor beta chains below come from one sample, sequenced in a study of long-term antiretroviral therapy in people with HIV. Survey-level immunoSEQ v3.0 assays were run. Assay: immunoSEQ multiplex PCR; the TCRdb copy retains only in-frame clones and omits some. The repertoire holds tens of thousands of clones, with around 87% as singletons. Material: unsorted PBMCs, obtained 2.6 years after starting antiretroviral therapy. The receptors come from a woman in her 50s with HIV.

V is TRBV5-1 and J is TRBJ1-2, with 8 bases aligning to TRBD1. The CDR3 consists of 13 residues. Germline trimming cut 4 bases from V and 8 bases from J; bases unmatched to any gene: 7. Per germline, CDR1 SGHRS and CDR2 YFSETQ. This CDR3 is CASSLGQAEGYTF. Here the CDR3 DNA reads TGCGCCAGCAGCCTGGGACAGGCTGAGGGCTACACCTTC.

This chain links TRBV27 with TRBJ2-7, with TRBD2 matching over 10 bases. Trimming cost V 3 bases and J 6 bases; bases outside gene matches: 8. Germline lookup yields CDR1 MNHEY and CDR2 SMNVEV (reference sequence). CDR3 length: 15 amino acids. This chain's CDR3 is CASSLWASGSSEQYF. In nucleotides, the CDR3 is TGTGCCAGCAGTTTGTGGGCTAGCGGGAGTAGCGAGCAGTACTTC.

V is TRBV2 and J is TRBJ2-5, with TRBD1 matching 8 bases. The trim removed 7 bases at V and 5 bases at J, leaving 3 bases unmatched. This CDR3 is 12 amino acids long. Germline V gene data show CDR1 as SNHLY and CDR2 as FYNNEI. The CDR3 DNA is TGTGCCAGCAAGGACAGGGACGAGACCCAGTACTTC. Its translation is CASKDRDETQYF.

The chain is built from TRBV27 and TRBJ2-3, with no clear D. V lost 2 bases and J 4 bases, leaving 10 bases between the germline ends. Germline lookup yields CDR1 MNHEY and CDR2 SMNVEV (reference sequence). The CDR3 covers 14 residues. The CDR3 loop is CASSLSGTADTQYF. The CDR3 DNA reads as TGTGCCAGCAGTTTAAGTGGCACGGCAGATACGCAGTATTTT.